This T cell receptor (beta chain) originates from a study of beta chain features in type 1 diabetes. Study-wide findings and caveats: Sequencing used cDNA, and cells with high TCR expression could therefore be over-represented. People with Type 1 diabetes carried modestly yet significantly shorter TCRB CDR3s in all four CD4+ subsets. Naive, central memory and regulatory TCRB repertoires appeared more similar among patients than healthy donors.

All of the isolated RNA was reverse transcribed, so expressed TCRB transcripts were sequenced. Measured with immunoSEQ multiplex PCR; TCRdb has only the in-frame clones, and not every one. Among roughly 140,000 clones listed, roughly 10% were seen once. The CDR3 is made up of 14 amino acids. Per germline, CDR1 MNHNS and CDR2 SASEGT. The J segment lost 3 bases and the V segment lost 6 bases, leaving 5 bases of the junction unmatched. Via CD45RO/CCR7/CD25/CD127/CD95/CD27, cells of the CD4+ naive, central memory, regulatory and stem cell-like memory subsets were sorted. A note on this clone: Its antigen is still unknown.

Specimen: central memory CD4+ T cells from blood. This chain joins TRBV6-1 and TRBJ2-1; 7 bases agree with TRBD1. This receptor was identified in a man aged 18 to 30 in good health. CDR3 sequence (DNA): TGTGCCAGCAGCTCCGGACAGGTCTACAATGAGCAGTTCTTC. Translating it yields CASSSGQVYNEQFF.